This T cell receptor beta chain was profiled in a study of shared clonotypes between healthy human individuals. As for this clone: Its target is unknown.

The assay was immunoSEQ multiplex PCR, and TCRdb's table has in-frame clones only and misses some. This sample has about 1 million clones, with roughly 75% found just once. This CDR3 is 17 amino acids long. V shed 0 bases, J shed 9 bases, and the junction held 15 bases outside the gene matches. The V gene's germline CDR1 is SGHDN and CDR2 FVKESK. Overall study findings and caveats: Clonotypes shared by all four sorted-subset donors had higher generation probabilities than non-shared clonotypes. Naive CD4 clonotypes overlapped across a handful of donors at approximately 4.5%.

The chain uses TRBV14 and TRBJ1-2, with 8 bases identical to TRBD1. The receptor's source is a man aged 18 to 35 in good health. Sequenced material: memory CD4+ T cells sorted from blood. The subset denotes: CD45RA-negative fraction. The DNA of the CDR3 is TGTGCCAGCAGCCAAGATTGGACAGGGAGGAGCCCTGGCCGCTACACCTTC. Its protein product is CASSQDWTGRSPGRYTF.